This T cell receptor (beta chain) was retrieved from a study of shared clonotypes between healthy human individuals. The V gene's germline CDR1 is GTSNPN and CDR2 SVGIG (reference sequence). The V end lost 0 bases, the J end lost 1 base, and 12 bases lay between the germline ends. This CDR3 has 15 amino acids. Under the authors' procedure: From ImmunoSEQ came sequences covering only the junction and carrying no quality scores, so filtering differed. Some clones are missing from TCRdb's copy, which holds only in-frame ones; the method was immunoSEQ multiplex PCR. The V and J calls and clone size come from that table; D and trimming were worked out from the DNA. The repertoire has approximately 980,000 clones, more than 75% of them found once; the top ten carry approximately 1.5%.

Material for sequencing was memory CD4+ T cells sorted from blood. This sample's subset: CD45RA-negative fraction. The chain carries TRBV30 and TRBJ1-1; perhaps TRBD1 as D (6 bases). The source of this sequence is a young man in good health. The CDR3: CAWSVQGVGNTEAFF. The DNA for the CDR3 is TGTGCCTGGAGTGTACAGGGAGTAGGGAACACTGAAGCTTTCTTT.